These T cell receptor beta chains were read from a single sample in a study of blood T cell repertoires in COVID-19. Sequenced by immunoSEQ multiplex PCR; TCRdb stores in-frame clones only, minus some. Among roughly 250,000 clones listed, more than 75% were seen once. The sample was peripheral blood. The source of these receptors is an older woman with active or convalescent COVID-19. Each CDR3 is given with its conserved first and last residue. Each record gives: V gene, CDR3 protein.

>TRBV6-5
CASRTSSPPYEQYF
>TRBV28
CASMEKGEGYEQYF
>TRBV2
CASSPRSRMVNTEAFF
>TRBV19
CASSIGGSGYTF
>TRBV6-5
CASSGGNTIYF
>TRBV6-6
CASSSGTRVVETQYF
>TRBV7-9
CASALQLNYGYTF
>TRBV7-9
CASSPWGQGRPYEQYF
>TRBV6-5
CASSRGRTSNQPQHF
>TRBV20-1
CSASVTGVDIQYF
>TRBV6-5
CAGAGAVNSPLHF
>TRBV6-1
CASSEGSRGGYQETQYF
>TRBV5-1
CASSLARPGQEESVWVMMNTEAFF
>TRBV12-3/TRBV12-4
CASSLLRTGELFF
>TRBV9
CASSGRDRGNYEQYF
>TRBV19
CASSRGTRTSTDTQYF
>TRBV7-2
CASCARGGAIETQYF
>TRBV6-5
CASSYSGLTNEKLFF
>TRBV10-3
CAISDRGASGNTIYF
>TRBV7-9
CASSLWGASGANVLTF
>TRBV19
CASTQGQGYQPQHF
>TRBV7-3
CASSSLGGNRDTQYF
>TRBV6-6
CASSPYPEAFF